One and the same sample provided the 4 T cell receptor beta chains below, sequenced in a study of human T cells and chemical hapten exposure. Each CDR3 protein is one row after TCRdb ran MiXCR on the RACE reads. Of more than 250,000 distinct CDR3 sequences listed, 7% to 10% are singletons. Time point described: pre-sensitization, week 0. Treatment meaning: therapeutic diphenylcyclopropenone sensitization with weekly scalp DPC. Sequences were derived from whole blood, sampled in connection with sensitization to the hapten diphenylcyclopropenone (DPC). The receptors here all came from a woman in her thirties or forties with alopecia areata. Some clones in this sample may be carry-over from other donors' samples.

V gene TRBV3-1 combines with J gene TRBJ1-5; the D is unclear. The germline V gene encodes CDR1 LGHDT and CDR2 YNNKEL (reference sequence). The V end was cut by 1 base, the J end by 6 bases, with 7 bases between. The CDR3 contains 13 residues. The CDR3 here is CASSQAPSQPQHF. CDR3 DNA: TGTGCCAGCAGCCAAGCGCCCTCTCAGCCCCAGCATTTT.

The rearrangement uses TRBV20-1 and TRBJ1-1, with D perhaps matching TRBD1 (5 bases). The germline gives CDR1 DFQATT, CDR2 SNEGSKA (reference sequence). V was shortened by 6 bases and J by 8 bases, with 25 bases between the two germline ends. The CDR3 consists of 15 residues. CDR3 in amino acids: CSAEGSGDNLYEAFF. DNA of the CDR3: TGCAGTGCGGAGGGGTCCGGAGACAATCTATACGAAGCTTTCTTT.

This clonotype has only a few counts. CDR3 sequence (DNA): TGTGCCAGCAGTTTTATCAGCGCTAACTATGGCTACACCTTC. Amino acid sequence: CASSFISANYGYTF. The chain is built from TRBV5-6 and TRBJ1-2; D is unclear. Germline lookup yields CDR1 SGHDT and CDR2 YYEEEE. The length of the CDR3 is 14 residues. V lost 5 bases to trimming and J lost 0 bases, with 11 bases between them.

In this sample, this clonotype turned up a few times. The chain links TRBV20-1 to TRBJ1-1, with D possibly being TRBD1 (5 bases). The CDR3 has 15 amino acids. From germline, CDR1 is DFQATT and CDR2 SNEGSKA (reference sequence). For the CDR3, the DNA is TGCACGACCTCTAGGGGAATATTTATGAACACTGAAGCTTTCTTT. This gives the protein CTTSRGIFMNTEAFF.